One and the same sample provided the 24 T cell receptor beta chains below, sequenced in a study of shared clonotypes between healthy human individuals (dated by TCRdb to the early 2020s). The method was the immunoSEQ multiplex PCR assay. The clones in this table, taken by TCRdb from immuneACCESS, are in-frame only. Not every clone is retained; where verified, under half of the shortfall comes from an unresolved V gene, and the cause of the rest is unknown. The sample includes about 2.4 million clones, with roughly 92% observed a single time. The ten most abundant clones make up over 0.12% of the sample. The sequencing input was naive CD4+ T cells sorted from blood. What the cell subset or site label conveys for this sample: CD45RA+ positively selected. Receptors were obtained from a man aged 18 to 35 in good health.

In this sample, this clone turned up once. The chain employs TRBV7-9 and TRBJ1-1; D remains unclear. In germline, CDR1 is SEHNR, CDR2 FQNEAQ (reference sequence). V was clipped by 2 bases and J by 1 base, with 8 bases between them. This CDR3 contains 14 residues. Here the CDR3 DNA reads TGTGCCAGCAGCTTAACAAACTCGAACACTGAAGCTTTCTTT. Protein: CASSLTNSNTEAFF. The whole variable domain, filled in from reference TRBV7-9 and TRBJ1-1, reads DTGVSQNPRHKITKRGQNVTFRCDPISEHNRLYWYRQTLGQGPEFLTYFQNEAQLEKSRLLSDRFSAERPKGSFSTLEIQRTEQGDSAMYLCASSLTNSNTEAFFGQGTRLTVV.

The CDR3 bases are TGTGCCAGCAGGGACAGGTTTCGAGATGGCTACACCTTC. It yields the protein CASRDRFRDGYTF. The J gene is TRBJ1-2, the V gene TRBV28; 7 bases map to TRBD1. Per the germline V gene, CDR1 is MDHEN and CDR2 is SYDVKM. The CDR3 is 13 amino acids. Germline trimming cut 6 bases from V and 6 bases from J; bases unmatched to any gene: 7.

As regards this clone: The sample has other DNA sequences that encode this CDR3 too. The J gene is TRBJ2-3, the V gene TRBV27, with D perhaps TRBD1 or TRBD2 (6 bases each). This CDR3 is built from 15 residues. Per germline, CDR1 MNHEY and CDR2 SMNVEV (reference sequence). The ends were cut back, 3 bases at V and 0 bases at J, with 10 bases in the middle. As DNA, the CDR3 is TGTGCCAGCAGTTTGGAGGGGACAAGCACAGATACGCAGTATTTT. Residues: CASSLEGTSTDTQYF.

Turning to this clone: Within the sample, other DNA sequences also encode this same CDR3. In DNA form, the CDR3 reads TGTGCCAGCAGCCTGGGACAGGGGAACTATGGCTACACCTTC. It specifies CASSLGQGNYGYTF. V gene TRBV5-4 combines with J gene TRBJ1-2, with 10 bases that match TRBD1. CDR1 is SGHNT and CDR2 is YYREEE in the germline V gene (reference sequence). Trimming cost V 4 bases and J 2 bases; bases outside gene matches: 2. This CDR3 is 14 amino acids long. Drawing the rest from reference TRBV5-4 and TRBJ1-2, the complete variable domain is ETGVTQSPTHLIKTRGQQVTLRCSSQSGHNTVSWYQQALGQGPQFIFQYYREEENGRGNFPPRFSGLQFPNYSSELNVNALELDDSALYLCASSLGQGNYGYTFGSGTRLTVV.

The rearrangement joins TRBV19 to TRBJ1-1; weak D call: TRBD1 (6 bases). The CDR3 runs to 14 residues. The germline gives CDR1 LNHDA, CDR2 SQIVND (reference sequence). V was pared by 3 bases and J by 1 base, with 9 bases between. CDR3 sequence reads: CASSMDSRNTEAFF. The DNA for the CDR3 is TGTGCCAGTAGTATGGACAGCCGGAACACTGAAGCTTTCTTT.

The chain combines TRBV11-2 with TRBJ2-7, with no clear D. Trimming stripped 5 bases from V and 1 base from J, with 9 bases between. This CDR3 has 13 amino acids. The germline V gene encodes CDR1 SGHAT and CDR2 FQNNGV. As DNA, the CDR3 is TGTGCCAGCAGCCAGACAAGATCCTACGAGCAGTACTTC. The encoded protein is CASSQTRSYEQYF. Full variable domain (outside the CDR3, taken from reference TRBV11-2 and TRBJ2-7): EAGVAQSPRYKIIEKRQSVAFWCNPISGHATLYWYQQILGQGPKLLIQFQNNGVVDDSQLPKDRFSAERLKGVDSTLKIQPAKLEDSAVYLCASSQTRSYEQYFGPGTRLTVT.

V gene TRBV6-5 combines with J gene TRBJ1-3; possibly TRBD1 for D (5 bases). V was pared by 7 bases and J by 0 bases, with 13 bases between. Germline values: CDR1 MNHEY, CDR2 SVGAGI. This CDR3 has 15 residues. DNA of the CDR3: TGTGCCAGCAAGGCGGGGGGACCCTCTGGAAACACCATATATTTT. Translated, it gives CASKAGGPSGNTIYF.

The chain employs TRBV13 and TRBJ1-4; 7 bases align to TRBD1. The CDR3 contains 16 residues. Germline CDR1 reads PRHDT; CDR2 reads FYEKMQ (reference sequence). V gave up 0 bases and J gave up 7 bases; unmatched junction bases: 8. The CDR3 DNA follows: TGTGCCAGCAGCTTAGGCCGACAGGGCCCTACTGAAAAACTGTTTTTT. Encoded protein: CASSLGRQGPTEKLFF.

The rearrangement links TRBV4-1 to TRBJ1-5; D perhaps matches TRBD1 (6 bases). The CDR3 covers 16 residues. Germline V gene data show CDR1 as MGHRA and CDR2 as YSYEKL. Trimming pared 1 base from V and 2 bases from J, leaving 12 bases between. CDR3 residues: CASSQASRGGNQPQHF. The CDR3 nucleotides read TGCGCCAGCAGCCAAGCATCCAGGGGAGGCAATCAGCCCCAGCATTTT.

The chain links TRBV7-9 to TRBJ1-2; the D gene is possibly TRBD1 (6 bases). The germline V and J ends were trimmed by 5 bases and 6 bases, with 22 bases remaining between them. This CDR3 is built from 16 residues. CDR1 is SEHNR, CDR2 FQNEAQ, per germline (reference sequence). In nucleotides, the CDR3 is TGTGCCAGCAGCCGCTCCGGCCCAACAGGGTCCAATGGCTACACCTTC. It is translated as CASSRSGPTGSNGYTF. Together with reference TRBV7-9 and TRBJ1-2, the CDR3 gives the full variable domain: DTGVSQNPRHKITKRGQNVTFRCDPISEHNRLYWYRQTLGQGPEFLTYFQNEAQLEKSRLLSDRFSAERPKGSFSTLEIQRTEQGDSAMYLCASSRSGPTGSNGYTFGSGTRLTVV.

The J gene is TRBJ2-7, the V gene TRBV5-6; 7 nucleotides match TRBD2. Losses at the gene ends were 2 bases for V and 0 bases for J; bases not matched to a gene: 5. Germline CDR1 SGHDT, CDR2 YYEEEE. The CDR3 consists of 15 residues. The CDR3 reads CASSFLSGGSYEQYF. CDR3 nucleotide sequence: TGTGCCAGCAGCTTCTTATCGGGGGGCTCCTACGAGCAGTACTTC.

This chain joins TRBV5-4 and TRBJ2-7, with D possibly TRBD1 on 6 matching bases. The CDR3 loop spans 12 amino acids. The germline V gene encodes CDR1 SGHNT and CDR2 YYREEE (reference sequence). Trimming took off 2 bases at V and 6 bases at J, with 9 bases between the two ends. CDR3 loop: CASSLQGREQYF. The CDR3 DNA reads TGTGCCAGCAGCTTACAGGGTCGCGAGCAGTACTTC.

The chain links TRBV10-3 to TRBJ2-1; 15 bases match TRBD2. The CDR3 contains 15 residues. Germline-derived CDR1 and CDR2 are ENHRY and SYGVKD. Trimming took 7 bases from V and 5 from J; bases not matched to a gene: 3. For the CDR3, the DNA is TGTGCCATCAAGGGACTAGCGGGAGGTAACAATGAGCAGTTCTTC. It yields the protein CAIKGLAGGNNEQFF.

J is TRBJ1-3 and V is TRBV5-6; TRBD1 aligns across 9 bases. CDR1 is SGHDT, CDR2 YYEEEE, per germline. CDR3 length: 18 amino acids. The V gene end was trimmed by 4 bases and the J gene end by 2 bases; junction bases not matched to a gene: 13. The CDR3 nucleotides are TGTGCCAGCAGCCGTCCGGGGGACAGGGAGTCAGCTGGAAACACCATATATTTT. Translated: CASSRPGDRESAGNTIYF. Together with reference TRBV5-6 and TRBJ1-3, the CDR3 gives the full variable domain: DAGVTQSPTHLIKTRGQQVTLRCSPKSGHDTVSWYQQALGQGPQFIFQYYEEEERQRGNFPDRFSGHQFPNYSSELNVNALLLGDSALYLCASSRPGDRESAGNTIYFGEGSWLTVV.

The table lists this clone with a count of one. The J gene is TRBJ1-1, the V gene TRBV7-8, with 11 bases that match TRBD1. V lost 5 bases, J lost 10 bases, and 9 bases stayed unmatched. Germline V gene lookup returns CDR1 SGHVS and CDR2 FQNEAQ. There are 14 residues in the CDR3. CDR3 in DNA: TGTGCCAGCAGCGCCGGGACAGGGGGATTTGGAGCTTTCTTT. It yields the protein CASSAGTGGFGAFF. The whole variable domain, remainder taken from reference TRBV7-8 and TRBJ1-1, is GAGVSQSPRYKVAKRGQDVALRCDPISGHVSLFWYQQALGQGPEFLTYFQNEAQLDKSGLPSDRFFAERPEGSVSTLKIQRTQQEDSAVYLCASSAGTGGFGAFFGQGTRLTVV.

This clone has only one observation. The V call is TRBV28, the J call TRBJ2-1, with 9 bases that match TRBD2. The CDR3 has 14 residues. The V and J ends lost 7 bases and 5 bases, in that order; junction bases with no gene match: 6. CDR1 and CDR2 from the germline V gene are MDHEN and SYDVKM. CDR3 nucleotide sequence: TGTGCCAGCAAGGGGGCTAGCGGGAACAATGAGCAGTTCTTC. Translated, it gives CASKGASGNNEQFF.

V gene TRBV5-4 combines with J gene TRBJ1-1; D uncertain. Between the trimmed V and J ends, which lost 4 bases and 10 bases, there was a span of 17 bases. The CDR3 totals 13 residues. Germline lookup yields CDR1 SGHNT and CDR2 YYREEE (reference sequence). CDR3 residues: CASSPNGPFGAFF. The CDR3 region has the DNA TGTGCCAGCAGCCCAAACGGGCCCTTTGGAGCTTTCTTT.

V usage is TRBV5-1 and J usage is TRBJ2-3; TRBD2 might be the D (6 bases). Germline V gene lookup returns CDR1 SGHRS and CDR2 YFSETQ. Trimming shortened V by 0 bases and J by 4 bases, and 12 bases separated the two germline ends. The length of the CDR3 is 15 residues. The CDR3 spells CASSLAGGPPDTQYF. The CDR3 nucleotides read TGCGCCAGCAGCTTGGCCGGGGGTCCCCCAGATACGCAGTATTTT.

The chain carries TRBV28 and TRBJ1-1; D gene uncertain. V was shortened by 9 bases and J by 4 bases, with 18 bases between the two germline ends. The CDR3 consists of 14 residues. Germline values: CDR1 MDHEN, CDR2 SYDVKM. CDR3 nucleotides: TGTGCCAGTGAGCCCAGAGGTAAGGGCACTGAAGCTTTCTTT. Translated: CASEPRGKGTEAFF.

This chain links TRBV7-3 with TRBJ2-2; D perhaps matches TRBD1 (6 bases). The CDR3 is made up of 13 amino acids. Germline V gene data show CDR1 as SGHTA and CDR2 as FQGTGA. Deletions cut 4 bases from V and 6 bases from J, with 9 bases between. The chain's CDR3 is CASSYPGAGELFF. The CDR3 nucleotides read TGTGCCAGCAGCTACCCAGGGGCCGGGGAGCTGTTTTTT.

The rearrangement joins TRBV6-1 to TRBJ2-6, with 10 bases lining up with TRBD1. V trimming: 4 bases; J trimming: 0 bases; junction bases outside the gene matches: 6. This CDR3 spans 18 amino acids. Germline assignment: CDR1 MNHNS and CDR2 SASEGT. The CDR3 DNA follows: TGTGCCAGCAGTGGGACAGGGGGTCCCGGCTCTGGGGCCAACGTCCTGACTTTC. Residues: CASSGTGGPGSGANVLTF.

The gene calls are TRBV25-1 and TRBJ1-2; 11 positions match TRBD1. V shed 2 bases and J 6 bases; nucleotides not matched to a gene: 14. The germline gives CDR1 MGHDK, CDR2 SYGVNS. The CDR3 runs 18 residues. DNA of the CDR3: TGTGCCAGCAGTGAACGAACACTCGGGACAGGGGGATCTAATGGCTACACCTTC. The encoded protein is CASSERTLGTGGSNGYTF.

The rearrangement uses TRBV4-3 and TRBJ2-1; D is uncertain. The ends were cut back, 0 bases at V and 3 bases at J, with 12 bases in the middle. Germline loops: CDR1 LGHNA, CDR2 YSLEER. There are 16 residues in the CDR3. CDR3 DNA: TGCGCCAGCAGCCAAGAATCCGCCACACTCTACAATGAGCAGTTCTTC. Translated, it gives CASSQESATLYNEQFF.

This clone was detected only once. CDR3 amino acids: CASSQQGAGANVLTF. The CDR3 DNA reads TGTGCCAGCAGTCAGCAGGGGGCTGGGGCCAACGTCCTGACTTTC. The chain uses TRBV6-1 and TRBJ2-6; 7 nucleotides agree with TRBD1. Trimming took 5 bases from V and 2 from J; bases not matched to a gene: 3. The CDR3 extends over 15 amino acids. The germline V gene encodes CDR1 MNHNS and CDR2 SASEGT.